The 4 T cell receptor beta chains reported below all come from one sample, sequenced in a study of blood T cell repertoires in COVID-19. Some clones are missing from TCRdb's copy, which holds only in-frame ones; the method was immunoSEQ multiplex PCR. This table holds more than 200,000 clones, approximately 88% found once. Material for sequencing was peripheral blood. These TCRs come from a woman younger than 45 with COVID-19, enrolled during active disease.

The chain has TRBV9 and TRBJ2-5; a weak D match, TRBD1 (6 bases). V was shortened by 0 bases and J by 2 bases, with 14 bases between the two germline ends. The CDR3 extends over 16 amino acids. Germline CDR1 is SGDLS and CDR2 is YYNGEE. In nucleotides, the CDR3 is TGTGCCAGCAGCGTAGGTGGGAGACAGGAACAAGAGACCCAGTACTTC. It codes for CASSVGGRQEQETQYF.

V is TRBV9 and J is TRBJ2-3; TRBD2 matches 8 bases. J gave up 3 bases and V 4 bases, and 4 bases lay outside the gene matches. The CDR3 totals 14 residues. Germline lookup yields CDR1 SGDLS and CDR2 YYNGEE. The CDR3 DNA sequence: TGTGCCAGCAGCCCGAGCGGGAGTACAGATACGCAGTATTTT. Amino acids: CASSPSGSTDTQYF.

The gene calls are TRBV5-1 and TRBJ1-6; perhaps TRBD1 as D (6 bases). The CDR3 has 15 residues. Germline loops: CDR1 SGHRS, CDR2 YFSETQ. The V and J ends lost 4 bases and 4 bases respectively, with 12 bases between them. In nucleotides, the CDR3 is TGCGCCAGCAGCGCTCTAGACAGGTATAATTCACCCCTCCACTTT. This encodes CASSALDRYNSPLHF.

The V call is TRBV5-1, the J call TRBJ2-2, with 7 bases aligning to TRBD1. Germline CDR1 SGHRS, CDR2 YFSETQ. CDR3 length equals 17 residues. The V gene end was trimmed by 4 bases and the J gene end by 8 bases; junction bases not matched to a gene: 17. The CDR3 coding sequence is TGCGCCAGCAGCACCGGGACAGTGGCGGTTAGAGGGGGGGAGCTGTTTTTT. Its translation is CASSTGTVAVRGGELFF.